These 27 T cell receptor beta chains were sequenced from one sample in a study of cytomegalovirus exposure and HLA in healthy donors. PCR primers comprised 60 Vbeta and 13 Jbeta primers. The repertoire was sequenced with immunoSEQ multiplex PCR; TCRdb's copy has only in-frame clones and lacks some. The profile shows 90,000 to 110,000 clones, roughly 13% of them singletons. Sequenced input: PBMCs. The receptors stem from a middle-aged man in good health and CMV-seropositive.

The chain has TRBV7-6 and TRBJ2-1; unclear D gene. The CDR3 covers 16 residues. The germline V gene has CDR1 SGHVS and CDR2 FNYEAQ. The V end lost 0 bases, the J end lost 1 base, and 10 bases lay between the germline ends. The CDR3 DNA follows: TGTGCCAGCAGCTTAGCGGTCCAGAAATCCTACAATGAGCAGTTCTTC. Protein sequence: CASSLAVQKSYNEQFF.

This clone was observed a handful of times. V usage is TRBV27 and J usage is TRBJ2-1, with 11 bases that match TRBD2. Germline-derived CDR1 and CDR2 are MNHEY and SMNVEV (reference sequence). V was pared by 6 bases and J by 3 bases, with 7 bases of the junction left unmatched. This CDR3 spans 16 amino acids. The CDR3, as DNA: TGTGCCAGCAGGCCTTCCGGGACTAGCGGCTACAATGAGCAGTTCTTC. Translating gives CASRPSGTSGYNEQFF.

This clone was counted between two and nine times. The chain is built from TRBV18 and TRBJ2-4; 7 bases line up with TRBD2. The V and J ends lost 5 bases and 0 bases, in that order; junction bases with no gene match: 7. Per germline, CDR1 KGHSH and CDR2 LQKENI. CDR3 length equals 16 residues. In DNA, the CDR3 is TGTGCCAGCTCAGCGGGGGTGCCACTAGCCAAAAACATTCAGTACTTC. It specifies CASSAGVPLAKNIQYF.

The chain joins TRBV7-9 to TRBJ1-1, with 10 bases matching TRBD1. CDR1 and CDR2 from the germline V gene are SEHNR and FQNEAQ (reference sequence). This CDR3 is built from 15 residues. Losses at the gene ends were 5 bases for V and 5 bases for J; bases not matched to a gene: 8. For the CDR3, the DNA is TGTGCCAGCAGCGCAGCGACAGGGGGCTCAACTGAAGCTTTCTTT. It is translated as CASSAATGGSTEAFF.

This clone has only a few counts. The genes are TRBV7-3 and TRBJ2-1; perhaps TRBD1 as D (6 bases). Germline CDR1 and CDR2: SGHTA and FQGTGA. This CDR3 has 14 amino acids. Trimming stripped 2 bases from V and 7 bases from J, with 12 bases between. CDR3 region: CASSLSHTGNEQFF. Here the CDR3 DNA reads TGTGCCAGCAGCTTATCCCACACAGGGAATGAGCAGTTCTTC. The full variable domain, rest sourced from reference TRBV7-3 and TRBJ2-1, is GAGVSQTPSNKVTEKGKYVELRCDPISGHTALYWYRQSLGQGPEFLIYFQGTGAADDSGLPNDRFFAVRPEGSVSTLKIQRTERGDSAVYLCASSLSHTGNEQFFGPGTRLTVL.

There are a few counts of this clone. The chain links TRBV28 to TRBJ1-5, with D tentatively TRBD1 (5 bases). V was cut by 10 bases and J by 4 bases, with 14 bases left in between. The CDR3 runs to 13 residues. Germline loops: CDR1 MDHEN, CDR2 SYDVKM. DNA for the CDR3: TGTGCCACCTACCCCGACAGAAATCAGCCCCAGCATTTT. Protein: CATYPDRNQPQHF.

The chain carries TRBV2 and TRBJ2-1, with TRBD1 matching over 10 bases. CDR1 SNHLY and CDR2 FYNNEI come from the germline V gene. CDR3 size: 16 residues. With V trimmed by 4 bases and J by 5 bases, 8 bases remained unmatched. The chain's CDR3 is CASSGPGTGAHNEQFF. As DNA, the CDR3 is TGTGCCAGCAGTGGACCCGGGACAGGGGCCCACAATGAGCAGTTCTTC. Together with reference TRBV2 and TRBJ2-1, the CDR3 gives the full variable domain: EPEVTQTPSHQVTQMGQEVILRCVPISNHLYFYWYRQILGQKVEFLVSFYNNEISEKSEIFDDQFSVERPDGSNFTLKIRSTKLEDSAMYFCASSGPGTGAHNEQFFGPGTRLTVL.

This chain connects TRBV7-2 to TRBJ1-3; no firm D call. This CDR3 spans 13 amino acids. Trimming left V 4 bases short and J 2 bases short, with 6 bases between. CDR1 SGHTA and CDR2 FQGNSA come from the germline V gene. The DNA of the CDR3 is TGTGCCAGCAGCTGGGCCCCTGGAAACACCATATATTTT. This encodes CASSWAPGNTIYF.

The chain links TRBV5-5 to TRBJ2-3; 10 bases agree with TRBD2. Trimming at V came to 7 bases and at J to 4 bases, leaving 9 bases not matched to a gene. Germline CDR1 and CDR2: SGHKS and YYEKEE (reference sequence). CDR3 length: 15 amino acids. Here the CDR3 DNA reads TGTGCCAGCCGCGTCCTAGCGGGAGAACCAGATACGCAGTATTTT. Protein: CASRVLAGEPDTQYF.

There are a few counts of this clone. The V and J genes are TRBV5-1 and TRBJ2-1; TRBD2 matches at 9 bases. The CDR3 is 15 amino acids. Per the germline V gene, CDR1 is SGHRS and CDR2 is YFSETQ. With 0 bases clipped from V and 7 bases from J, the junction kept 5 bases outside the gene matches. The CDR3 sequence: CASSLVAGVENEQFF. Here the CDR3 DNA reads TGCGCCAGCAGCTTGGTAGCGGGAGTGGAAAATGAGCAGTTCTTC.

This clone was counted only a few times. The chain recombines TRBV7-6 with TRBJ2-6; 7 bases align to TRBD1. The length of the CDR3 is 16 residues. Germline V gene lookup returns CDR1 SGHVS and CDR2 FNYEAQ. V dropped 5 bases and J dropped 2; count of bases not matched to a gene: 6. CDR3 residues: CASSRQGLAGANVLTF. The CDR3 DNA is TGTGCCAGCAGCCGACAGGGCCTGGCTGGGGCCAACGTCCTGACTTTC.

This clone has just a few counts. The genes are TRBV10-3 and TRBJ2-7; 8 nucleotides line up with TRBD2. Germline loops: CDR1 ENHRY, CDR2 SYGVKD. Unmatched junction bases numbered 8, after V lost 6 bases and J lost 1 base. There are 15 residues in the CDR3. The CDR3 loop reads CAISRTSLISYEQYF. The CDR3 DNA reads TGTGCCATCAGCCGGACTAGCCTAATTTCCTACGAGCAGTACTTC.

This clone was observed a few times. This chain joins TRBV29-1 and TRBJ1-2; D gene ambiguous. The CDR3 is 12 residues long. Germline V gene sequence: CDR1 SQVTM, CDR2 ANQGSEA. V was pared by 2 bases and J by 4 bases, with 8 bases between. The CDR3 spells CSVESNSYGYTF. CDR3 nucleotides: TGCAGCGTTGAATCCAACAGCTATGGCTACACCTTC. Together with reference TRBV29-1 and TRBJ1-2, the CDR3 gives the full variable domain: SAVISQKPSRDICQRGTSLTIQCQVDSQVTMMFWYRQQPGQSLTLIATANQGSEATYESGFVIDKFPISRPNLTFSTLTVSNMSPEDSSIYLCSVESNSYGYTFGSGTRLTVV.

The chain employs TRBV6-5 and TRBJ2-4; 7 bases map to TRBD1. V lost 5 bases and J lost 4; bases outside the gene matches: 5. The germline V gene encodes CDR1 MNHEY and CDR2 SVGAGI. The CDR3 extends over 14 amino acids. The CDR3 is CASSNRDRKNIQYF. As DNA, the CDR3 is TGTGCCAGCAGTAACCGGGACAGAAAAAACATTCAGTACTTC.

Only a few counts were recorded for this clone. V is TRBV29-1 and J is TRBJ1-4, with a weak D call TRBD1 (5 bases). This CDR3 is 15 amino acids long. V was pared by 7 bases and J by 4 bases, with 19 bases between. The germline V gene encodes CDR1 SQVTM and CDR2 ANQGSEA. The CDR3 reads CSAKQTGRGNEKLFF. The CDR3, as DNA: TGCAGCGCCAAACAGACGGGTAGGGGTAATGAAAAACTGTTTTTT.

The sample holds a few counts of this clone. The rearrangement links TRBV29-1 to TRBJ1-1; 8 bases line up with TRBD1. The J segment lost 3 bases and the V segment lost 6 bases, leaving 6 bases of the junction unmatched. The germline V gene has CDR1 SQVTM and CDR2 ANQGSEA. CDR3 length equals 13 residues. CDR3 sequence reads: CSVRDRQDTEAFF. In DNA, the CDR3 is TGCAGCGTACGGGACAGGCAGGACACTGAAGCTTTCTTT.

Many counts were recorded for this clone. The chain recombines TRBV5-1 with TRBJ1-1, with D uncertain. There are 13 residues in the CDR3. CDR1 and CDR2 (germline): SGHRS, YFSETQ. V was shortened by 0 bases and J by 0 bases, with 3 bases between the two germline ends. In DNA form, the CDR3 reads TGCGCCAGCAGCTTGGGAGTGAACACTGAAGCTTTCTTT. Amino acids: CASSLGVNTEAFF.

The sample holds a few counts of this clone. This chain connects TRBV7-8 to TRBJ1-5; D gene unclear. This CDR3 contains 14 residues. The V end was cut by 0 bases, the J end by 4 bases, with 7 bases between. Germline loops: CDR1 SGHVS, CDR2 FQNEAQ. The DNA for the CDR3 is TGTGCCAGCAGCTTAGCCCCGAGAAATCAGCCCCAGCATTTT. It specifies CASSLAPRNQPQHF.

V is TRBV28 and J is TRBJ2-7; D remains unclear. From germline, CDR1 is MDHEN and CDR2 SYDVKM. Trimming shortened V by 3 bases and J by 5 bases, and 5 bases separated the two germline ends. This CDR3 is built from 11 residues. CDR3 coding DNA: TGTGCCAGCAGTTTCTTAGACGAGCAGTACTTC. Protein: CASSFLDEQYF.

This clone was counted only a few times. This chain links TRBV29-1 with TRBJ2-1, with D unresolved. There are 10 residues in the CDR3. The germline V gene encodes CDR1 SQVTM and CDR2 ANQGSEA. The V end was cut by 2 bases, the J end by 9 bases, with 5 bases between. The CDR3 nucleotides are TGCAGCGTTGAAATTAGTGAGCAGTTCTTC. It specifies CSVEISEQFF.

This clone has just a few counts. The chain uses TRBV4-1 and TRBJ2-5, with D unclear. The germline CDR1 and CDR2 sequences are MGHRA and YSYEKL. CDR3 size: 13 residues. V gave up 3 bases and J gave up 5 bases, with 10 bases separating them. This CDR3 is CASSHLESETQYF. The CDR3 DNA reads TGCGCCAGCAGCCATCTAGAATCCGAGACCCAGTACTTC.

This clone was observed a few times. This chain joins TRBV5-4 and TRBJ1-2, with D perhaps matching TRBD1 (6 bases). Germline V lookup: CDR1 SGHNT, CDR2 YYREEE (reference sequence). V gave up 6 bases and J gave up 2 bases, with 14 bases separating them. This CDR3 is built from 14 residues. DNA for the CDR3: TGTGCCAGCAACAAGACAGGACCAAACTATGGCTACACCTTC. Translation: CASNKTGPNYGYTF.

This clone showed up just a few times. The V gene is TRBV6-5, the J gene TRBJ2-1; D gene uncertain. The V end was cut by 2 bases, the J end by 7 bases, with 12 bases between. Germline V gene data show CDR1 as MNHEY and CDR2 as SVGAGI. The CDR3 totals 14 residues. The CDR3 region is CASSYGGRPNEQFF. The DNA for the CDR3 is TGTGCCAGCAGTTACGGCGGCCGACCGAATGAGCAGTTCTTC.

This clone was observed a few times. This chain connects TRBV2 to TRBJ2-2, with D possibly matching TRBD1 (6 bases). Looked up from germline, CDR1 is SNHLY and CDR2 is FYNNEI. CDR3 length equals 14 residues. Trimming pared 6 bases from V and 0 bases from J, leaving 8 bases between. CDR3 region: CASRSGANTGELFF. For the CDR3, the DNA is TGTGCCAGCAGGTCAGGGGCGAACACCGGGGAGCTGTTTTTT.

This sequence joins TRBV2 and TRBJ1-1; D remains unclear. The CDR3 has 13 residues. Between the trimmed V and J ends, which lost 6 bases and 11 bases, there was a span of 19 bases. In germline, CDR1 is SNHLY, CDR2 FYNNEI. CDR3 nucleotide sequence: TGTGCCAGCAGGAGGGTTGGTAATGGACCGGCTTTCTTT. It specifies CASRRVGNGPAFF.

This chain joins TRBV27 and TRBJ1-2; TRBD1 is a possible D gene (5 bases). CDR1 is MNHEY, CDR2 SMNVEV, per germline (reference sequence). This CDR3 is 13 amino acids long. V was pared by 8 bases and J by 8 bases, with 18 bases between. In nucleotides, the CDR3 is TGTGCCAGCGGCCCATGGGGAGGGGAAGGCTACACCTTC. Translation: CASGPWGGEGYTF.

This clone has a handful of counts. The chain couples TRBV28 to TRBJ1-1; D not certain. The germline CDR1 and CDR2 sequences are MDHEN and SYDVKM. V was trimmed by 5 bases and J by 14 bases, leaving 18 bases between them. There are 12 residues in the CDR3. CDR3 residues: CASSPLRAPGFF. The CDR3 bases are TGTGCCAGCAGTCCCTTGAGGGCTCCGGGATTCTTT.